The T cell receptor beta chain under discussion was sequenced for a study of early T cells in non-severe SARS-CoV-2 infection. Study summary: With bulk RNA from unsorted whole blood as input, sequencing yielded unpaired chains.

The table lists this clonotype with many counts. The antigen remains undetermined. Whole-study results and caveats: VDJdb matching, biased toward anti-spike CD8 responses, missed private and CD4 specificities.

Germline V gene data show CDR1 as DFQATT and CDR2 as SNEGSKA (reference sequence). This CDR3 spans 15 amino acids. The germline V and J ends were trimmed by 1 base and 2 bases, with 9 bases remaining between them. Unique molecular identifiers were affixed to single, distinct cDNA molecules. TCRdb independently ran MiXCR on the 5' RACE reads; one entry per CDR3 protein. The sample lists tens of thousands of distinct CDR3 sequences; around 7% were seen once. The specimen sequenced was whole blood. The chain uses TRBV20-1 and TRBJ1-6; D call uncertain. The source is an adult who was a healthcare worker with PCR-confirmed SARS-CoV-2 infection or an uninfected control (not recorded which). As DNA, the CDR3 is TGCAGTGCTAGAGTGGGAAACCCCTATAATTCACCCCTCCACTTT. Translated: CSARVGNPYNSPLHF.